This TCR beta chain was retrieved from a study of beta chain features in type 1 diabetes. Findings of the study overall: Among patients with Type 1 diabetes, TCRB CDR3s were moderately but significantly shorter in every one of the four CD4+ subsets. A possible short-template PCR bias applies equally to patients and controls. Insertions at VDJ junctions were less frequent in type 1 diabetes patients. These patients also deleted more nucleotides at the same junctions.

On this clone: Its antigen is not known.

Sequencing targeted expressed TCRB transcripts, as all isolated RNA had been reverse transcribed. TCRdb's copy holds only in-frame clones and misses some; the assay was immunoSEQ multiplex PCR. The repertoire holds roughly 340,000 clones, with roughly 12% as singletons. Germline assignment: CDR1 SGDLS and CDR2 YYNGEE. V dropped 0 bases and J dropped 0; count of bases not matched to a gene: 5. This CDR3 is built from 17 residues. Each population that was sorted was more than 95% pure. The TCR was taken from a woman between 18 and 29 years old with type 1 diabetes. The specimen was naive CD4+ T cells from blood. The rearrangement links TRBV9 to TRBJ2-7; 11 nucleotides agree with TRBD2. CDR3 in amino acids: CASSVGGLAASSYEQYF. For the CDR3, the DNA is TGTGCCAGCAGCGTAGGGGGACTAGCGGCTAGCTCCTACGAGCAGTACTTC.